The sequence of this TCR beta chain was determined in a study of CD8+CD57+ T cells in acquired aplastic anemia. On the study more broadly: Average DNA yield from sorted CD4+ and CD8+ cells was roughly 3 ug.

The CDR3 sequence is 15 residues long. Per germline, CDR1 LGHDT and CDR2 YNNKEL (reference sequence). V lost 0 bases to trimming and J lost 3 bases, with 8 bases between them. Genomic DNA served as template for TCR beta VDJ and CDR3 profiling. TCRdb redid the calling of the reads with MiXCR, one entry per CDR3 protein. The sample includes 350,000 to 450,000 distinct CDR3 sequences, under 80% seen only once; the top ten take approximately 3.8%. The table lists this clonotype with many counts. Sequenced: sorted CD4+, CD8+, or CD8+CD57+ T cells (not recorded which) from PBMCs. The chain employs TRBV3-1 and TRBJ1-4; D ambiguous. The receptor comes from a human donor in good health, serving as a control. The CDR3 coding sequence is TGTGCCAGCAGCCAAGAGGCAGTACCTAATGAAAAACTGTTTTTT. Its protein product is CASSQEAVPNEKLFF.